The 4 T cell receptor beta chains in this list originate from one sample, sequenced in a study of CD8+ T cells in alopecia areata. Following extraction, RNA underwent reverse transcription to cDNA, which served as the sequencing template. The protocol was immunoSEQ multiplex PCR, while the TCRdb copy is restricted to in-frame clones and leaves out a portion. The profile covers fewer than 200,000 clones, with 58% appearing a single time and 16% taken by the ten largest. Treatment meaning: oral pan-JAK inhibitor, 5-10 mg twice daily. The starting material was CD4+ T cells sorted from blood, obtained between weeks 55 and 65, from a patient treated with tofacitinib. These receptors originate from a human donor with alopecia areata.

This chain uses TRBV5-1 with TRBJ2-3, with D unclear. V was shortened by 4 bases and J by 2 bases, with 5 bases between the two germline ends. The CDR3 has 12 residues. Germline V gene sequence: CDR1 SGHRS, CDR2 YFSETQ. This CDR3 is CASSDTTDTQYF. The DNA for the CDR3 is TGCGCCAGCAGCGACACCACAGATACGCAGTATTTT.

This chain joins TRBV27 and TRBJ2-1; D is perhaps TRBD1 or TRBD2 (7 bases each). Germline CDR1 reads MNHEY; CDR2 reads SMNVEV (reference sequence). The V end was cut by 0 bases, the J end by 6 bases, with 21 bases between. The CDR3 runs 18 residues. CDR3 protein: CASSLSPAAGQRSNEQFF. As DNA, the CDR3 is TGTGCCAGCAGTTTATCTCCTGCAGCGGGACAGAGGAGCAATGAGCAGTTCTTC.

This chain links TRBV7-9 with TRBJ1-1, with unresolved D. The germline V gene has CDR1 SEHNR and CDR2 FQNEAQ (reference sequence). The V end lost 3 bases, the J end lost 0 bases, and 5 bases lay between the germline ends. This CDR3 region has 13 residues. CDR3 in DNA: TGTGCCAGCAGCTTGAGCATGAACACTGAAGCTTTCTTT. This translates into CASSLSMNTEAFF. The entire variable domain, with the rest obtained from reference TRBV7-9 and TRBJ1-1, is as follows: DTGVSQNPRHKITKRGQNVTFRCDPISEHNRLYWYRQTLGQGPEFLTYFQNEAQLEKSRLLSDRFSAERPKGSFSTLEIQRTEQGDSAMYLCASSLSMNTEAFFGQGTRLTVV.

This chain connects TRBV2 to TRBJ2-3; 10 nucleotides match TRBD2. Germline trimming cut 7 bases from V and 7 bases from J; bases unmatched to any gene: 11. CDR1 is SNHLY and CDR2 is FYNNEI in the germline V gene. The CDR3 runs to 15 residues. The CDR3: CASTLLAGVPNTQYF. CDR3 in DNA: TGTGCCAGCACGCTCCTAGCGGGGGTCCCGAATACGCAGTATTTT.